Following are 2 T cell receptor beta chains from one sample sequenced in a study of response to subunit inactivated influenza vaccine. A single record per CDR3 protein comes from TCRdb applying MiXCR to the RT-PCR reads. The sample yields around 470,000 distinct CDR3 sequences, 6% to 9% seen once. This material consisted of PBMCs from blood, taken less than 30 months after vaccination. Receptors were obtained from a man between 50 and 75 years old who received an inactivated influenza vaccine.

CDR3 nucleotides: TGTGCCAGCAGCCAAGAGTGGCAGGGGACCTATGGCTACACCTTC. Protein: CASSQEWQGTYGYTF. The V call is TRBV4-2, the J call TRBJ1-2, with D tentatively TRBD1 (6 bases). The V and J ends lost 0 bases and 4 bases respectively, with 12 bases between them. The CDR3 loop spans 15 amino acids. The germline CDR1 and CDR2 sequences are LGHNA and YNFKEQ.

This clonotype was picked up a small number of times. This chain connects TRBV5-1 to TRBJ1-2; D is undetermined. The CDR3 consists of 16 residues. Germline V gene lookup returns CDR1 SGHRS and CDR2 YFSETQ. V was pared by 4 bases and J by 6 bases, with 22 bases between. The CDR3 DNA reads as TGCGCCAGCAGCCCAACCGGGCCGGGTCCCGGGAATGGCTACACCTTC. It is translated as CASSPTGPGPGNGYTF.